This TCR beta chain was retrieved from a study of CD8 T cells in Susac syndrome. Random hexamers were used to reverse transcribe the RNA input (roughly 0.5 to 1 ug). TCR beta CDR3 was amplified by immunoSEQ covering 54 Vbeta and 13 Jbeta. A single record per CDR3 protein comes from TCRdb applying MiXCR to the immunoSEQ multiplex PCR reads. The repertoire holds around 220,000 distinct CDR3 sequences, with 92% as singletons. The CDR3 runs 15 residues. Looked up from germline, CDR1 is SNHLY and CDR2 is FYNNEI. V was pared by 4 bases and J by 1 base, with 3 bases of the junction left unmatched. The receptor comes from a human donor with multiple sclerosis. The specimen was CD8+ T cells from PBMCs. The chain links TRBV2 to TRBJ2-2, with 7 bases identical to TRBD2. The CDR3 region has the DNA TGTGCCAGCAGTGGAAAGCGGGAGAACACCGGGGAGCTGTTTTTT. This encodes CASSGKRENTGELFF.